These 2 T cell receptor beta chains were sequenced from one sample in a study of PD-L1 blockade in urothelial cancer (dated by TCRdb to about 2017). The method was the immunoSEQ multiplex PCR assay. TCRdb limited this immuneACCESS table to in-frame rearrangements with V and J called. A share of clones is missing; checked studies link under half to unresolved V genes, and the rest is unexplained. Counted in this sample were fewer than 40,000 clones; around 87% of them appeared once. The ten top clones hold 3% to 4.5% of the sample. Here the sequenced sample was PBMCs, taken around atezolizumab (anti-PD-L1) treatment. Receptors originate from a man in his forties or fifties with urothelial cancer.

This chain joins TRBV2 and TRBJ2-7; TRBD1 is a possible D gene (6 bases). There are 15 residues in the CDR3. Germline V lookup: CDR1 SNHLY, CDR2 FYNNEI. Trimming took 1 base from V and 3 from J, leaving 13 bases between them. The CDR3 sequence: CASSEGSGASYEQYF. In DNA, the CDR3 is TGTGCCAGCAGTGAAGGGTCAGGGGCAAGCTACGAGCAGTACTTC.

The rearrangement uses TRBV27 and TRBJ2-5, with D perhaps TRBD1 (6 bases). Germline-derived CDR1 and CDR2 are MNHEY and SMNVEV (reference sequence). CDR3 size: 14 residues. V dropped 5 bases and J dropped 1 base, with 11 bases sitting between them. CDR3 protein: CASSSTGSQETQYF. The CDR3 bases are TGTGCCAGCAGTAGCACAGGGTCCCAAGAGACCCAGTACTTC.